What follows are 7 T cell receptor beta chains derived from one specimen sequenced in a study of blood T cell repertoires in COVID-19. Using immunoSEQ multiplex PCR, the repertoire was profiled, and TCRdb retains in-frame clones only, with some absent. The sample has over 15,000 clones, about 83% seen once. Material: peripheral blood. These receptors all come from a human donor in a cohort sampled during active COVID-19.

A single count supports this clone. The gene calls are TRBV18 and TRBJ2-2, with TRBD1 identical over 10 bases. V gave up 5 bases and J gave up 1 base; unmatched junction bases: 4. CDR1 is KGHSH, CDR2 LQKENI, per germline. The CDR3 covers 16 residues. In nucleotides, the CDR3 is TGTGCCAGCTCAGAAGGACAGGGGGTGAACACCGGGGAGCTGTTTTTT. Its protein is CASSEGQGVNTGELFF.

This chain connects TRBV5-4 to TRBJ2-3, with 13 bases that match TRBD2. The CDR3 loop spans 15 amino acids. Trimming removed 4 bases from V and 5 bases from J; junction bases left unmatched: 4. Germline V gene data show CDR1 as SGHNT and CDR2 as YYREEE (reference sequence). The CDR3 DNA reads as TGTGCCAGCAGCCCCGGACTAGCGGGAGTAGATACGCAGTATTTT. Residues: CASSPGLAGVDTQYF.

The chain couples TRBV19 to TRBJ2-1, with 11 bases aligning to TRBD1. The germline CDR1 and CDR2 sequences are LNHDA and SQIVND (reference sequence). V lost 6 bases and J lost 5; bases outside the gene matches: 9. There are 16 residues in the CDR3. CDR3 region: CASRTRTGGLDNEQFF. As DNA, the CDR3 is TGTGCCAGTAGAACTAGGACAGGGGGCTTGGACAATGAGCAGTTCTTC.

The CDR3 DNA follows: TGTGCCAGCAGTTATCCGGGTTCACCCCTCCACTTT. It is translated as CASSYPGSPLHF. V gene TRBV6-5 combines with J gene TRBJ1-6; D ambiguous. Trimming took 3 bases from V and 9 from J, leaving 6 bases between them. The CDR3 length is 12 residues. Germline CDR1 MNHEY, CDR2 SVGAGI.

The genes are TRBV13 and TRBJ1-1; 10 nucleotides agree with TRBD1. The V and J ends lost 5 bases and 3 bases, in that order; junction bases with no gene match: 12. This CDR3 comprises 17 residues. Germline lookup yields CDR1 PRHDT and CDR2 FYEKMQ (reference sequence). CDR3 protein: CASSPRDRGGSDTEAFF. The CDR3, as DNA: TGTGCCAGCAGCCCCCGGGACAGGGGAGGGTCGGACACTGAAGCTTTCTTT.

The chain is built from TRBV28 and TRBJ1-1; possibly TRBD1 for D (6 bases). Looked up from germline, CDR1 is MDHEN and CDR2 is SYDVKM. V was pared by 6 bases and J by 5 bases, with 22 bases between. The CDR3 has 16 residues. In DNA, the CDR3 is TGTGCCAGCAGCCTTTCCCGCGGCAGGGGAAGAACTGAAGCTTTCTTT. This translates into CASSLSRGRGRTEAFF.

Only a few counts were recorded for this clone. The chain links TRBV11-1 to TRBJ2-1; D is unclear. V lost 2 bases and J 8 bases, leaving 7 bases between the germline ends. The CDR3 loop spans 12 amino acids. Germline assignment: CDR1 SGHAT and CDR2 FQDESV (reference sequence). The CDR3 region is CASSLRLDEQFF. The DNA for the CDR3 is TGTGCCAGCAGCTTAAGACTCGATGAGCAGTTCTTC. The full variable domain, in which reference TRBV11-1 and TRBJ2-1 provide the parts outside the CDR3, is EAEVAQSPRYKITEKSQAVAFWCDPISGHATLYWYRQILGQGPELLVQFQDESVVDDSQLPKDRFSAERLKGVDSTLKIQPAELGDSAMYLCASSLRLDEQFFGPGTRLTVL.